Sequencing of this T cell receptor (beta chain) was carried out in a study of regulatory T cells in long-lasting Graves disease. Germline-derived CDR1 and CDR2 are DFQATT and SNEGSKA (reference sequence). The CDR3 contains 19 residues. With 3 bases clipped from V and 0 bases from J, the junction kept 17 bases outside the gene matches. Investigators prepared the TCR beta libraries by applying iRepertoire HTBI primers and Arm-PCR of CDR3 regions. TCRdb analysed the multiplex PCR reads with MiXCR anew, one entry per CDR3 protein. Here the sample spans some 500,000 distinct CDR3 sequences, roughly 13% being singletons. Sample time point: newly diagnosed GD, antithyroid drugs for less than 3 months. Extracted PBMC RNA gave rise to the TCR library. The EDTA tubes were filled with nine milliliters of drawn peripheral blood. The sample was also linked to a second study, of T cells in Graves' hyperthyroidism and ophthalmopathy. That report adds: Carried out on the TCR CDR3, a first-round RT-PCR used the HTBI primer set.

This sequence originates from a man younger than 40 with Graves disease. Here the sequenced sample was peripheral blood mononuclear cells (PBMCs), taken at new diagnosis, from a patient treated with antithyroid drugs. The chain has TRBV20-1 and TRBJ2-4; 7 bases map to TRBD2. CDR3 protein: CSARSWANLADLAKNIQYF. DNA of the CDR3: TGCAGTGCTAGGTCCTGGGCGAATCTAGCGGACTTAGCCAAAAACATTCAGTACTTC.